This record concerns one T cell receptor beta chain sequence. The antigen is not known. The data stem from a study of T-cell memory formation after mild COVID-19. The wider study: Each donor largely had its own TCR clusters.

Constant-segment primers and 5'RACE yielded cDNA libraries for TCR alpha and TCR beta, each carrying sample barcodes and UMIs. Via MiXCR, TCRdb re-called the 5' RACE reads, giving one row per CDR3 protein. This sample has about 150,000 distinct CDR3 sequences, with under 25% found just once. Points from the study as a whole: Confirmation was lacking for SARS-CoV-2 specificity of second-wave clones that peaked on day 37. Several responding clones turned up in pre-infection memory, indicating that cross-reactive memory may have taken part.

The ends lost 5 bases at V and 6 bases at J; junction bases unmatched: 7. CDR1 and CDR2 (germline): SEHNR, FQNEAQ (reference sequence). The CDR3 totals 14 residues. The sequenced sample consisted of PBMCs or a T cell subset sorted from them (not recorded which). V gene TRBV7-9 combines with J gene TRBJ2-1; 7 positions agree with TRBD2. This receptor was obtained from an adult woman who had mild COVID-19 (a few samples of this study predate the infection). Cell type and time point are not known. The CDR3 sequence: CASSTRTRGNEQFF. In nucleotides, the CDR3 is TGTGCCAGCAGCACTAGGACTAGGGGCAATGAGCAGTTCTTC. Using reference TRBV7-9 and TRBJ2-1 for the parts outside the CDR3, the full variable domain is DTGVSQNPRHKITKRGQNVTFRCDPISEHNRLYWYRQTLGQGPEFLTYFQNEAQLEKSRLLSDRFSAERPKGSFSTLEIQRTEQGDSAMYLCASSTRTRGNEQFFGPGTRLTVL.